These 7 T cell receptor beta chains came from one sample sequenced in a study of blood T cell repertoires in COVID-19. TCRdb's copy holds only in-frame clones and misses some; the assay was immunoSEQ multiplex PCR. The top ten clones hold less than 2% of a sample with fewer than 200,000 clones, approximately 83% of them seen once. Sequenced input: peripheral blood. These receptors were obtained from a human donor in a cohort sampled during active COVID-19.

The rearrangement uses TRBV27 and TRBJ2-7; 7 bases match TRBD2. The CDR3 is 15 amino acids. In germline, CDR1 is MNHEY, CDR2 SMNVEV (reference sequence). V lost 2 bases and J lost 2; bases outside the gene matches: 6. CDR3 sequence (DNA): TGTGCCAGCAGTTTACTTCCTAGCGGACCCTACGAGCAGTACTTC. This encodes CASSLLPSGPYEQYF.

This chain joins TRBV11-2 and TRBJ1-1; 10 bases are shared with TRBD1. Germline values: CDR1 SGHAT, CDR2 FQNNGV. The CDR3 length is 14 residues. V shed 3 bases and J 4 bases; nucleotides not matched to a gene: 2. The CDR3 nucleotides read TGTGCCAGCAGCTTGGGACAGGGGAGCACTGAAGCTTTCTTT. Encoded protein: CASSLGQGSTEAFF.

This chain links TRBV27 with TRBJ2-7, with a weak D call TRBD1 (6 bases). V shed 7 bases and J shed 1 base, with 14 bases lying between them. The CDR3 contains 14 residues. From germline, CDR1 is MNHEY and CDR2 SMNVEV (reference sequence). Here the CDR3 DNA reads TGTGCCAGCACCGCTTCCGGACAGTCCTACGAGCAGTACTTC. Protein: CASTASGQSYEQYF.

The CDR3 loop reads CASSQDLRLAHEQYF. The CDR3 nucleotides are TGTGCCAGCAGCCAAGATTTAAGACTAGCCCACGAGCAGTACTTC. The chain links TRBV4-2 to TRBJ2-7; 7 bases align to TRBD2. The germline V gene has CDR1 LGHNA and CDR2 YNFKEQ. The ends lost 0 bases at V and 5 bases at J; junction bases unmatched: 7. The CDR3 is made up of 15 amino acids.

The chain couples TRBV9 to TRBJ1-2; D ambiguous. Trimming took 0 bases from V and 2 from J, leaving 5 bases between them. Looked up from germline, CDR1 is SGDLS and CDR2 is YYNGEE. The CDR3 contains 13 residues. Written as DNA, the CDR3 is TGTGCCAGCAGCGTAGATCCGAACTATGGCTACACCTTC. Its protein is CASSVDPNYGYTF.

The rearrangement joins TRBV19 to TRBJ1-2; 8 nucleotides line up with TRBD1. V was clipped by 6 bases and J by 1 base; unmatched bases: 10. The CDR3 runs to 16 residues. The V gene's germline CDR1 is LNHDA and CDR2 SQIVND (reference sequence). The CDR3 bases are TGTGCCAGTAGCACCACAGGGGGATCATTTAACTATGGCTACACCTTC. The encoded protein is CASSTTGGSFNYGYTF.

CDR3 in DNA: TGTGCCAGCAGCTTAGATCAAGGGGCTGGAAACACCATATATTTT. Translated, it gives CASSLDQGAGNTIYF. The V gene is TRBV7-9, the J gene TRBJ1-3; D may be TRBD1 (5 bases). V was cut by 1 base and J by 2 bases, with 9 bases left in between. The germline CDR1 and CDR2 sequences are SEHNR and FQNEAQ (reference sequence). The CDR3 is made up of 15 amino acids.